The 17 T cell receptor beta chains presented below share a single source sample, sequenced in a study of blood T cell repertoires in COVID-19. Here immunoSEQ multiplex PCR was the method, and the copy in TCRdb shows in-frame clones only, minus some. The data show some 300,000 clones, approximately 86% seen once. Sequencing used peripheral blood. These receptors were collected from a woman aged 70-85 years with COVID-19, enrolled during active disease.

In its sample, this clone was seen once. V gene TRBV19 combines with J gene TRBJ2-5; D unresolved. Germline lookup yields CDR1 LNHDA and CDR2 SQIVND (reference sequence). The CDR3 consists of 15 residues. V was clipped by 4 bases and J by 4 bases, with 16 bases between them. CDR3 region: CASSSGLRPRETQYF. In nucleotides, the CDR3 is TGTGCCAGTAGTAGCGGTCTGAGGCCTCGAGAGACCCAGTACTTC. Full variable domain (outside the CDR3, taken from reference TRBV19 and TRBJ2-5): DGGITQSPKYLFRKEGQNVTLSCEQNLNHDAMYWYRQDPGQGLRLIYYSQIVNDFQKGDIAEGYSVSREKKESFPLTVTSAQKNPTAFYLCASSSGLRPRETQYFGPGTRLLVL.

V gene TRBV5-1 combines with J gene TRBJ1-3, with D maybe TRBD1 (6 bases). V dropped 4 bases and J dropped 0 bases, with 14 bases sitting between them. The CDR3 length is 16 residues. Germline loops: CDR1 SGHRS, CDR2 YFSETQ. CDR3: CASSLGQADSGNTIYF. The CDR3 DNA follows: TGCGCCAGCAGCCTGGGACAAGCCGACTCTGGAAACACCATATATTTT.

V gene TRBV2 combines with J gene TRBJ1-2; no firm D call. CDR3 size: 14 residues. Trimming left V 0 bases short and J 6 bases short, with 11 bases between. From germline, CDR1 is SNHLY and CDR2 FYNNEI. The CDR3 is CASSEAGGNHGYTF. The CDR3 nucleotides are TGTGCCAGCAGTGAAGCCGGAGGGAATCATGGCTACACCTTC.

V is TRBV24-1 and J is TRBJ2-1, with 12 bases that match TRBD1. V shed 7 bases and J 0 bases; nucleotides not matched to a gene: 3. CDR1 and CDR2 from the germline V gene are KGHDR and SFDVKD. CDR3 length: 16 amino acids. CDR3 amino acids: CATRGDRGHSYNEQFF. The DNA for the CDR3 is TGTGCCACCAGAGGGGACAGGGGGCACTCCTACAATGAGCAGTTCTTC.

The chain carries TRBV9 and TRBJ2-6; 7 bases agree with TRBD2. Germline CDR1 reads SGDLS; CDR2 reads YYNGEE. Trimming cost V 0 bases and J 0 bases; bases outside gene matches: 15. The CDR3 is 21 residues long. As DNA, the CDR3 is TGTGCCAGCAGCGTAGAATTTATGGGAGGGGCGGGCTCCTCTGGGGCCAACGTCCTGACTTTC. As protein: CASSVEFMGGAGSSGANVLTF.

There are many counts of this clone. CDR3 bases: TGTGCCAGCAGCTTGGGGGTGGGGACAATAGTCCAGCCCCAGCATTTT. Protein sequence: CASSLGVGTIVQPQHF. The genes are TRBV5-6 and TRBJ1-5, with D possibly TRBD1 on 6 matching bases. With 0 bases removed from V and 7 bases from J, the gap between germline ends came to 17 bases. The germline V gene has CDR1 SGHDT and CDR2 YYEEEE. The CDR3 sequence is 16 residues long. Supplemented by reference TRBV5-6 and TRBJ1-5, the full variable domain reads DAGVTQSPTHLIKTRGQQVTLRCSPKSGHDTVSWYQQALGQGPQFIFQYYEEEERQRGNFPDRFSGHQFPNYSSELNVNALLLGDSALYLCASSLGVGTIVQPQHFGDGTRLSIL.

V gene TRBV4-2 combines with J gene TRBJ2-3; 15 bases map to TRBD2. The CDR3 is made up of 16 amino acids. The trim removed 1 base at V and 7 bases at J, leaving 3 bases unmatched. Germline CDR1 reads LGHNA; CDR2 reads YNFKEQ. Here the CDR3 reads CASSQGGLAGGYTQYF. CDR3 coding DNA: TGTGCCAGCAGCCAAGGGGGACTAGCGGGGGGTTATACGCAGTATTTT.

The chain combines TRBV5-1 with TRBJ1-4; maybe TRBD1 (6 bases). The CDR3 runs to 16 residues. Germline-derived CDR1 and CDR2 are SGHRS and YFSETQ. V lost 3 bases, J lost 6 bases, and 18 bases lay in between. As DNA, the CDR3 is TGCGCCAGCAGCTCGAACCAGGGCAGGGGCTATGAAAAACTGTTTTTT. It is translated as CASSSNQGRGYEKLFF.

The CDR3 region has the DNA TGTGCCAGCAGCTCACTACAGGGAAGGAATGGCTACACCTTC. Amino acids: CASSSLQGRNGYTF. The chain links TRBV11-2 to TRBJ1-2; D might be TRBD1 (6 bases). Looked up from germline, CDR1 is SGHAT and CDR2 is FQNNGV. The CDR3 runs 14 residues. V was trimmed by 4 bases and J by 6 bases, leaving 15 bases between them.

The CDR3 nucleotides are TGTGCCAGCAGCCCCTCCTCTGGAAACACCATATATTTT. Translation gives CASSPSSGNTIYF. The V gene is TRBV2, the J gene TRBJ1-3, with D unresolved. Germline CDR1 SNHLY, CDR2 FYNNEI. There are 13 residues in the CDR3. Trimming left V 6 bases short and J 0 bases short, with 6 bases between.

The chain is built from TRBV3-1 (or the pseudogene TRBV3-2) and TRBJ1-1, with 7 bases identical to TRBD1. Germline loops: CDR1 LGHDT, CDR2 YNNKEL (reference sequence). The CDR3 loop spans 18 amino acids. After removal of 0 bases from V and 1 base from J, the junction contained 11 bases not matched to a gene. CDR3 amino acids: CASSQDREGAVKNTEAFF. The DNA of the CDR3 is TGTGCCAGCAGCCAAGATAGAGAGGGGGCGGTGAAGAACACTGAAGCTTTCTTT.

This chain joins TRBV24-1 and TRBJ2-2; 10 nucleotides match TRBD1. The V gene end was trimmed by 8 bases and the J gene end by 5 bases; junction bases not matched to a gene: 4. There are 14 residues in the CDR3. The germline V gene has CDR1 KGHDR and CDR2 SFDVKD. The CDR3, as DNA: TGTGCCACCACGGGACAGGGGAGGACCGGGGAGCTGTTTTTT. This sequence encodes CATTGQGRTGELFF.

The gene calls are TRBV6-5 and TRBJ2-7, with 10 bases that match TRBD1. Germline CDR1 reads MNHEY; CDR2 reads SVGAGI. The CDR3 is made up of 14 amino acids. V lost 4 bases, J lost 5 bases, and 5 bases stayed unmatched. The CDR3, as DNA: TGTGCCAGCAGTTGGACAGGGGGTAACGACGAGCAGTACTTC. This translates into CASSWTGGNDEQYF.

The chain carries TRBV5-8 and TRBJ1-1; a possible D gene is TRBD1 (5 bases). Trimming took off 2 bases at V and 4 bases at J, with 9 bases between the two ends. The CDR3 covers 13 residues. Germline loops: CDR1 SGHTS, CDR2 YDEGEE. CDR3 DNA: TGTGCCAGCAGCTTAGGGGTCGGCACTGAAGCTTTCTTT. This gives the protein CASSLGVGTEAFF.

A single count supports this clone. This chain connects TRBV5-8 to TRBJ1-5; unclear D gene. Germline V gene data show CDR1 as SGHTS and CDR2 as YDEGEE. There are 13 residues in the CDR3. Trimming removed 0 bases from V and 4 bases from J, with 5 bases in between. The CDR3 DNA reads as TGTGCCAGCAGCTTGGCCAGGAATCAGCCCCAGCATTTT. This translates into CASSLARNQPQHF.

Points on this clone: At the DNA level, this CDR3 is encoded by other sequences in the same sample as well. The rearrangement uses TRBV6-5 and TRBJ1-2, with 8 nucleotides matching TRBD1. The CDR3 extends over 14 amino acids. Germline V gives CDR1 MNHEY, CDR2 SVGAGI. V lost 2 bases to trimming and J lost 3 bases; unmatched junction nucleotides: 2. CDR3 sequence (DNA): TGTGCCAGCAGTTACACAGGGGGAGACTATGGCTACACCTTC. Protein sequence: CASSYTGGDYGYTF.

In DNA, the CDR3 is TGTGCCAGCAGCTCTAGAAGTGGATTCGGCAATGAGCAGTTCTTC. Amino acids: CASSSRSGFGNEQFF. The V gene is TRBV11-3, the J gene TRBJ2-1; unclear D gene. Trimming removed 4 bases from V and 6 bases from J, with 16 bases in between. The germline CDR1 and CDR2 sequences are SGHNT and YENEEA. This CDR3 spans 15 amino acids.